These 22 T cell receptor beta chains came from one sample sequenced in a study of long-term antiretroviral therapy in people with HIV. At the survey level, the v3.0 immunoSEQ assay was run. Using immunoSEQ multiplex PCR, the repertoire was profiled, and TCRdb retains in-frame clones only, with some absent. The profile shows some 13,000 clones, 82% of them singletons. This specimen was unsorted PBMCs, taken just over 8 years after starting antiretroviral therapy. The receptor source for this set is a man aged 45-60 years with HIV.

The J gene is TRBJ1-1, the V gene TRBV7-9; 10 bases align to TRBD1. The germline CDR1 and CDR2 sequences are SEHNR and FQNEAQ (reference sequence). J was trimmed by 0 bases and V by 4 bases; bases with no gene match: 5. This CDR3 has 16 residues. The CDR3 nucleotides are TGTGCCAGCAGCTCGACAGGGGGCTTCGTGAACACTGAAGCTTTCTTT. Its protein product is CASSSTGGFVNTEAFF. Full variable domain (rest looked up from reference TRBV7-9 and TRBJ1-1): DTGVSQNPRHKITKRGQNVTFRCDPISEHNRLYWYRQTLGQGPEFLTYFQNEAQLEKSRLLSDRFSAERPKGSFSTLEIQRTEQGDSAMYLCASSSTGGFVNTEAFFGQGTRLTVV.

The chain links TRBV6-1 to TRBJ1-1; 9 bases are shared with TRBD1. J lost 5 bases, V lost 5 bases, and 9 bases had no gene match. The CDR3 is made up of 15 amino acids. From germline, CDR1 is MNHNS and CDR2 SASEGT. The CDR3 coding sequence is TGTGCCAGCAGTCCCGAGGGACAGGGTTGGACTGAAGCTTTCTTT. Translating gives CASSPEGQGWTEAFF.

The V and J genes are TRBV10-2 and TRBJ2-7; 10 bases map to TRBD1. The germline V gene encodes CDR1 WSHSY and CDR2 SAAADI. The CDR3 length is 16 residues. V gave up 3 bases and J gave up 4 bases; unmatched junction bases: 9. For the CDR3, the DNA is TGCGCCAGCAGTGACCCTTTGACAGGGGGCATTTACGAGCAGTACTTC. Translated, it gives CASSDPLTGGIYEQYF.

The genes are TRBV19 and TRBJ1-2; 9 bases line up with TRBD1. The germline V gene encodes CDR1 LNHDA and CDR2 SQIVND (reference sequence). V lost 6 bases and J lost 4; bases outside the gene matches: 12. The CDR3 loop spans 16 amino acids. The CDR3 DNA is TGTGCCAGTAGGGTCCGGGGACAGGGATCCAGCTATGGCTACACCTTC. Amino acids: CASRVRGQGSSYGYTF.

The V and J genes are TRBV9 and TRBJ1-1; maybe TRBD1 (5 bases). This CDR3 comprises 18 residues. V lost 0 bases to trimming and J lost 0 bases, with 18 bases between them. Germline loops: CDR1 SGDLS, CDR2 YYNGEE. The CDR3 loop is CASSVGPGPLSVNTEAFF. The CDR3, as DNA: TGTGCCAGCAGCGTAGGCCCAGGGCCGCTTTCGGTGAACACTGAAGCTTTCTTT.

In this sample, this clone turned up once. CDR3 region: CASTDGEAGTYEQYF. CDR3 nucleotide sequence: TGTGCCAGCACCGACGGGGAGGCCGGTACCTACGAGCAGTACTTC. The rearrangement uses TRBV6-6 and TRBJ2-7; tentatively, D is TRBD2 (6 bases). The CDR3 is made up of 15 amino acids. The germline V and J ends were trimmed by 7 bases and 2 bases, with 18 bases remaining between them. The germline V gene encodes CDR1 MNHNY and CDR2 SVGAGI (reference sequence).

The rearrangement links TRBV7-9 to TRBJ2-1; maybe TRBD2 (6 bases). This CDR3 comprises 15 residues. V was cut by 3 bases and J by 4 bases, with 13 bases left in between. Germline values: CDR1 SEHNR, CDR2 FQNEAQ (reference sequence). The CDR3 spells CASSFNGGAYNEQFF. The CDR3 DNA follows: TGTGCCAGCAGCTTCAACGGCGGGGCGTACAATGAGCAGTTCTTC.

The V call is TRBV28, the J call TRBJ2-7; maybe TRBD1 (6 bases). Germline-derived CDR1 and CDR2 are MDHEN and SYDVKM. The CDR3 length is 14 residues. V dropped 3 bases and J dropped 0 bases, with 9 bases sitting between them. CDR3 amino acids: CASSFQGYSYEQYF. As DNA, the CDR3 is TGTGCCAGCAGTTTTCAGGGGTACTCCTACGAGCAGTACTTC.

This chain's CDR3 is CAWSEGTSGEVDTQYF. The CDR3 region has the DNA TGTGCCTGGAGTGAAGGGACTAGCGGGGAAGTAGATACGCAGTATTTT. The chain employs TRBV30 and TRBJ2-3; TRBD2 matches 13 bases. The CDR3 runs 16 residues. V was pared by 1 base and J by 5 bases, with 6 bases of the junction left unmatched. Germline V lookup: CDR1 GTSNPN, CDR2 SVGIG (reference sequence). Using reference TRBV30 and TRBJ2-3 for the parts outside the CDR3, the full variable domain is SQTIHQWPATLVQPVGSPLSLECTVEGTSNPNLYWYRQAAGRGLQLLFYSVGIGQISSEVPQNLSASRPQDRQFILSSKKLLLSDSGFYLCAWSEGTSGEVDTQYFGPGTRLTVL.

The chain recombines TRBV4-1 with TRBJ2-6; D remains ambiguous. Trimming took off 1 base at V and 0 bases at J, with 10 bases between the two ends. This CDR3 has 17 amino acids. Germline values: CDR1 MGHRA, CDR2 YSYEKL. The CDR3 sequence: CASSQGYATSGANVLTF. DNA for the CDR3: TGCGCCAGCAGCCAAGGGTACGCTACCTCTGGGGCCAACGTCCTGACTTTC.

The V and J genes are TRBV2 and TRBJ1-1; possible D gene TRBD1, 6 bases. The CDR3 extends over 12 amino acids. Trimming left V 8 bases short and J 3 bases short, with 10 bases between. CDR1 and CDR2 (germline): SNHLY, FYNNEI. The CDR3 spells CASDRMDTEAFF. DNA of the CDR3: TGTGCCAGCGACAGGATGGACACTGAAGCTTTCTTT.

This clone was seen once. The V gene is TRBV6-5, the J gene TRBJ1-1; D is unresolved. V lost 7 bases and J 11 bases, leaving 20 bases between the germline ends. Germline V gives CDR1 MNHEY, CDR2 SVGAGI. The CDR3 spans 13 residues. The DNA of the CDR3 is TGTGCCAGCACCCCCTCCCCGGGAGAGTCGGCTTTCTTT. Translating gives CASTPSPGESAFF.

The CDR3 loop is CASSYSDGGRDEKLFF. The CDR3 DNA reads as TGTGCCAGCAGTTACTCGGATGGGGGCAGGGATGAAAAACTGTTTTTT. The chain is built from TRBV6-6 and TRBJ1-4; perhaps TRBD1 as D (6 bases). The CDR3 is 16 residues long. From germline, CDR1 is MNHNY and CDR2 SVGAGI (reference sequence). V lost 0 bases and J lost 6, with 14 bases in between.

V gene TRBV27 combines with J gene TRBJ2-3; TRBD2 might be the D (6 bases). The V end was cut by 0 bases, the J end by 0 bases, with 7 bases between. The CDR3 extends over 15 amino acids. CDR1 is MNHEY, CDR2 SMNVEV, per germline (reference sequence). The CDR3 loop is CASSLSGSSTDTQYF. CDR3 sequence (DNA): TGTGCCAGCAGTTTATCCGGGAGTAGCACAGATACGCAGTATTTT.

The V gene is TRBV27, the J gene TRBJ2-1; 9 bases match TRBD2. The ends lost 2 bases at V and 1 base at J; junction bases unmatched: 3. The CDR3 extends over 16 amino acids. CDR1 is MNHEY, CDR2 SMNVEV, per germline (reference sequence). In DNA form, the CDR3 reads TGTGCCAGCAGTTTAGGAGCGGGGGGATCCTACAATGAGCAGTTCTTC. Its protein product is CASSLGAGGSYNEQFF.

The rearrangement links TRBV14 to TRBJ2-7, with D possibly matching TRBD1 (6 bases). CDR3 length: 14 amino acids. V lost 2 bases to trimming and J lost 1 base, with 9 bases between them. The V gene's germline CDR1 is SGHDN and CDR2 FVKESK. DNA for the CDR3: TGTGCCAGCAGCCAATTAGGACAGTCCTACGAGCAGTACTTC. Protein product: CASSQLGQSYEQYF.

The rearrangement joins TRBV2 to TRBJ2-5; D perhaps matches TRBD1 (5 bases). Germline V gene lookup returns CDR1 SNHLY and CDR2 FYNNEI. V lost 3 bases and J lost 4, with 12 bases in between. The CDR3 runs 14 residues. The CDR3 nucleotides are TGTGCCAGCAGTGAGTTGGGGCCGAGAGAGACCCAGTACTTC. Translation gives CASSELGPRETQYF.

The rearrangement links TRBV9 to TRBJ2-1, with 11 bases identical to TRBD2. The CDR3 contains 18 residues. V trimming: 4 bases; J trimming: 3 bases; junction bases outside the gene matches: 12. Germline V gives CDR1 SGDLS, CDR2 YYNGEE. This CDR3 reads CASSPKGLAGGFYNEQFF. CDR3 coding DNA: TGTGCCAGCAGCCCGAAAGGGCTAGCGGGGGGCTTCTACAATGAGCAGTTCTTC.

The chain combines TRBV7-2 with TRBJ2-7; either TRBD1 or TRBD2 may fit D (6 bases each). Trimming stripped 5 bases from V and 2 bases from J, with 19 bases between. The CDR3 runs to 16 residues. Per the germline V gene, CDR1 is SGHTA and CDR2 is FQGNSA. As DNA, the CDR3 is TGTGCCAGCAGCCCTCTATCCTTAGGGGGGCCCTACGAGCAGTACTTC. It translates to CASSPLSLGGPYEQYF. The variable domain in full, completed from reference TRBV7-2 and TRBJ2-7, reads GAGVSQSPSNKVTEKGKDVELRCDPISGHTALYWYRQSLGQGLEFLIYFQGNSAPDKSGLPSDRFSAERTGGSVSTLTIQRTQQEDSAVYLCASSPLSLGGPYEQYFGPGTRLTVT.

The rearrangement joins TRBV6-5 to TRBJ2-5; perhaps TRBD2 as D (6 bases). V lost 2 bases, J lost 5 bases, and 12 bases lay in between. Germline assignment: CDR1 MNHEY and CDR2 SVGAGI. The CDR3 runs to 14 residues. The CDR3 coding sequence is TGTGCCAGCAGTTACACGGGACTGATGGAGACCCAGTACTTC. Translated: CASSYTGLMETQYF.

The chain links TRBV7-9 to TRBJ2-7, with a tentative D call TRBD1 (5 bases). The CDR3 loop spans 13 amino acids. Germline V lookup: CDR1 SEHNR, CDR2 FQNEAQ (reference sequence). V was cut by 1 base and J by 4 bases, with 8 bases left in between. CDR3 sequence: CASSLVGDYEQYF. The CDR3 DNA sequence: TGTGCCAGCAGCTTAGTAGGGGATTACGAGCAGTACTTC.

V gene TRBV6-5 combines with J gene TRBJ1-1; TRBD1 might be the D (5 bases). From germline, CDR1 is MNHEY and CDR2 SVGAGI. The CDR3 length is 14 residues. V was cut by 6 bases and J by 1 base, with 12 bases left in between. Here the CDR3 DNA reads TGTGCCAGCAGGCCCGGCAGGGCGAACACTGAAGCTTTCTTT. Translation: CASRPGRANTEAFF.